This entry lists 17 T cell receptor beta chains sequenced from one sample in a study of T cell repertoires in aging, cancer and after chemotherapy. A mixed TRB-A/B primer pool amplified rearranged TRB by multiplex touch-down PCR. In TCRdb, the multiplex PCR reads were re-called with MiXCR into one record per CDR3 protein. This table holds about 3,000 distinct CDR3 sequences, about 30% found once. TCR beta rearrangements were amplified from peripheral blood genomic DNA. The sample was blood. The receptors shown here come from a human donor in good health.

This clonotype is medium-sized by share. The CDR3 reads CASSLSGLKQQYF. As DNA, the CDR3 is TGTGCCAGCAGTTTATCGGGATTGAAACAGCAGTACTTC. The chain carries TRBV27 and TRBJ2-7; D is ambiguous. CDR1 and CDR2 from the germline V gene are MNHEY and SMNVEV (reference sequence). The CDR3 consists of 13 residues. V was pared by 0 bases and J by 8 bases, with 11 bases between.

This clonotype is judged medium-sized. The chain joins TRBV27 to TRBJ2-3, with 8 bases fitting TRBD1. The junction had 7 bases not matched to a gene; V was cut back by 0 bases and J by 5 bases. The germline CDR1 and CDR2 sequences are MNHEY and SMNVEV (reference sequence). This CDR3 region has 16 residues. CDR3 amino acids: CASSLSTGAGGDTQYF. The CDR3 region has the DNA TGTGCCAGCAGTTTATCGACAGGGGCCGGTGGAGATACGCAGTATTTT.

This clonotype was found a few times. This sequence joins TRBV12-3 or TRBV12-4 and TRBJ2-1; a possible D gene is TRBD1 (6 bases). This CDR3 region has 15 residues. Trimming pared 2 bases from V and 2 bases from J, leaving 10 bases between. For the CDR3, the DNA is TGTGCCAGCAGTTTATCTGGACAGCCCTACAATGAGCAGTTCTTC. This gives the protein CASSLSGQPYNEQFF.

The chain employs TRBV12-3 or TRBV12-4 and TRBJ1-2; D is ambiguous. V was shortened by 5 bases and J by 5 bases, with 21 bases between the two germline ends. The CDR3 sequence is 16 residues long. This CDR3 is CASSPKAHSLFYGYTF. CDR3 in DNA: TGTGCCAGCAGTCCGAAGGCCCACTCTCTGTTTTATGGCTACACCTTC.

In its sample, this clonotype ranks as medium-sized. The chain combines TRBV5-5 with TRBJ2-3, with TRBD1 matching 7 bases. CDR1 SGHKS and CDR2 YYEKEE come from the germline V gene (reference sequence). This CDR3 spans 14 amino acids. After removal of 6 bases from V and 2 bases from J, the junction contained 6 bases not matched to a gene. The CDR3 coding sequence is TGTGCCAGCACCCGGGACAGCTACACAGATACGCAGTATTTT. Protein product: CASTRDSYTDTQYF.

By share, this clonotype ranks as medium-sized. The chain joins TRBV27 to TRBJ2-3; D may be TRBD2 (6 bases). V was trimmed by 7 bases and J by 2 bases, leaving 19 bases between them. CDR1 is MNHEY and CDR2 is SMNVEV in the germline V gene (reference sequence). CDR3 size: 16 residues. Written as DNA, the CDR3 is TGTGCCAGCAAAACCCTGAGACTAGTCCCCACAGATACGCAGTATTTT. Amino acid sequence: CASKTLRLVPTDTQYF.

By its share, this clonotype is medium-sized (0.01 to 0.1%). The chain uses TRBV6-5 and TRBJ2-5; D assignment may be TRBD1 or TRBD2 (6 bases each). V was shortened by 2 bases and J by 5 bases, with 12 bases between the two germline ends. Germline V gene data show CDR1 as MNHEY and CDR2 as SVGAGI. The CDR3 has 14 amino acids. The CDR3 sequence: CASSYALGGETQYF. CDR3 nucleotide sequence: TGTGCCAGCAGTTACGCCTTAGGGGGGGAGACCCAGTACTTC.

By share, this clonotype counts as medium-sized. The chain is built from TRBV10-3 and TRBJ2-7; D possibly matches TRBD1 or TRBD2 (6 bases each). This CDR3 has 13 amino acids. V was pared by 3 bases and J by 7 bases, with 13 bases between. Germline CDR1 reads ENHRY; CDR2 reads SYGVKD. The CDR3 is CAISEGGRQEQYF. The CDR3 coding sequence is TGTGCCATCAGTGAAGGGGGGAGGCAAGAGCAGTACTTC.

By sample share, this clonotype is medium-sized. The V and J genes are TRBV19 and TRBJ2-2; a weak D match, TRBD2 (5 bases). The CDR3 sequence is 14 residues long. The V and J ends lost 0 bases and 5 bases respectively, with 7 bases between them. Germline lookup yields CDR1 LNHDA and CDR2 SQIVND (reference sequence). The CDR3 DNA reads as TGTGCCAGTAGTATAGAGCGGGCGACCGGGGAGCTGTTTTTT. This gives the protein CASSIERATGELFF.

In its sample, this clonotype is large. The chain's CDR3 is CSVRDRNEKLFF. CDR3 nucleotide sequence: TGCAGCGTTCGGGACAGGAATGAAAAACTGTTTTTT. The chain combines TRBV29-1 with TRBJ1-4, with 8 bases matching TRBD1. The germline CDR1 and CDR2 sequences are SQVTM and ANQGSEA. The CDR3 is 12 amino acids. Trimming took 5 bases from V and 5 from J; bases not matched to a gene: 1.

A word on this clonotype: At one boundary the junction diverges from the germline segment, which might be a read error. The chain has TRBV11-3 and TRBJ2-2, with D unresolved. Germline CDR1 is SGHNT and CDR2 is YENEEA. CDR3 size: 14 residues. The CDR3 DNA is TGCGCCAGCAGCCAAACCGGCATCACCGGGGAGCTGTTTTTT. Translating gives CASSQTGITGELFF. The whole variable domain, remainder taken from reference TRBV11-3 and TRBJ2-2, is EAGVVQSPRYKIIEKKQPVAFWCNPISGHNTLYWYLQNLGQGPELLIRYENEEAVDDSQLPKDRFSAERLKGVDSTLKIQPAELGDSAVYLCASSQTGITGELFFGEGSRLTVL.

The chain has TRBV6-5 and TRBJ2-3; D remains ambiguous. The CDR3 loop spans 14 amino acids. Germline V gives CDR1 MNHEY, CDR2 SVGAGI. The V gene lost 4 bases and the J gene lost 0 bases, with 8 bases spanning the gap. Here the CDR3 reads CASSSRSSTDTQYF. The CDR3 DNA is TGTGCCAGCAGTTCTAGGTCTAGCACAGATACGCAGTATTTT.

This clonotype has only a few counts. The rearrangement joins TRBV5-7 to TRBJ1-3; 11 nucleotides align to TRBD1. TRBV5-7 is given ORF status, its function remaining uncertain. Trimming cost V 4 bases and J 3 bases; bases outside gene matches: 6. There are 16 residues in the CDR3. The CDR3 loop is CASSPGQGAGGNTIYF. The CDR3 bases are TGTGCCAGCAGCCCCGGACAGGGGGCCGGTGGAAACACCATATATTTT.

The gene calls are TRBV24-1 and TRBJ2-2; unclear D gene. With 5 bases removed from V and 4 bases from J, the gap between germline ends came to 13 bases. The CDR3 is 15 residues long. Germline values: CDR1 KGHDR, CDR2 SFDVKD. The CDR3 here is CATSAAHLGTGELFF. CDR3 nucleotide sequence: TGTGCCACCAGTGCGGCTCATCTCGGCACCGGGGAGCTGTTTTTT.

V gene TRBV6-5 combines with J gene TRBJ2-1; possibly TRBD2 for D (6 bases). The assigned J gene may be wrong: the sequence end matches TRBJ2-7 better. The CDR3 runs to 16 residues. The germline V gene encodes CDR1 MNHEY and CDR2 SVGAGI. The DNA for the CDR3 is TGTGCCAGCAGTGAGTCTGGGGTTCGGGGGACCTACGAGCAGTACTTC. Amino acid sequence: CASSESGVRGTYEQYF.

V usage is TRBV4-1 and J usage is TRBJ2-1; 7 bases map to TRBD2. Germline V gene lookup returns CDR1 MGHRA and CDR2 YSYEKL. This CDR3 is built from 15 residues. V lost 4 bases, J lost 4 bases, and 7 bases stayed unmatched. CDR3 DNA: TGCGCCAGCAGCCGACCGGGAGGTCAGTACAATGAGCAGTTCTTC. Protein sequence: CASSRPGGQYNEQFF.

This clonotype has only a few counts. The CDR3 reads CASTPLWDTGELFF. The CDR3 DNA is TGTGCCAGCACCCCCCTCTGGGATACCGGGGAGCTGTTTTTT. The chain employs TRBV11-2 and TRBJ2-2; D unresolved. The germline V gene has CDR1 SGHAT and CDR2 FQNNGV. Trimming took off 7 bases at V and 5 bases at J, with 14 bases between the two ends. The CDR3 is 14 amino acids.